This record looks at one T cell receptor beta chain sequence and its context. This specimen comes from a study of cytomegalovirus exposure and HLA in healthy donors. Amplification used 60 Vbeta primers and 13 Jbeta primers. Clones were sequenced by immunoSEQ multiplex PCR, and TCRdb holds only the in-frame ones, with some missing. The sample yields about 100,000 clones, about three quarters seen once. This CDR3 is 14 amino acids long. Germline assignment: CDR1 MDHEN and CDR2 SYDVKM. V was pared by 5 bases and J by 3 bases, with 3 bases of the junction left unmatched. The source material was PBMCs. This chain uses TRBV28 with TRBJ2-1, with 8 bases identical to TRBD2. This clonotype was sampled from a man younger than 40 in good health and CMV-seronegative. CDR3 loop: CASSTSGHYNEQFF. CDR3 bases: TGTGCCAGCAGTACTAGCGGACACTACAATGAGCAGTTCTTC.